Shown below are 24 T cell receptor beta chains from a single sample sequenced in a study of blood T cell repertoires in COVID-19. TCRdb's table, derived via immunoSEQ multiplex PCR, lists solely in-frame clones and lacks some. The sample lists over 120,000 clones, approximately 90% occurring once. Sequenced: PBMCs or T cells enriched from blood (not recorded which). Every receptor here comes from a man aged 45-65 years who had recovered from COVID-19.

The chain employs TRBV18 and TRBJ1-4; D call uncertain. Germline CDR1 reads KGHSH; CDR2 reads LQKENI. This CDR3 contains 14 residues. The V and J ends lost 7 bases and 5 bases respectively, with 14 bases between them. In nucleotides, the CDR3 is TGTGCCAGCTGGACGGGGAAGGAGAATGAAAAACTGTTTTTT. The encoded protein is CASWTGKENEKLFF.

The chain carries TRBV7-9 and TRBJ1-5; weak D call: TRBD1 (5 bases). V lost 2 bases, J lost 7 bases, and 15 bases lay in between. The CDR3 has 15 residues. Germline CDR1 is SEHNR and CDR2 is FQNEAQ (reference sequence). CDR3 sequence reads: CASSLQLAGQQPQHF. The CDR3 nucleotides are TGTGCCAGCAGCTTACAGTTAGCAGGGCAACAGCCCCAGCATTTT. Variable domain in full (rest from reference TRBV7-9 and TRBJ1-5): DTGVSQNPRHKITKRGQNVTFRCDPISEHNRLYWYRQTLGQGPEFLTYFQNEAQLEKSRLLSDRFSAERPKGSFSTLEIQRTEQGDSAMYLCASSLQLAGQQPQHFGDGTRLSIL.

The chain couples TRBV28 to TRBJ2-5, with a tentative D call TRBD1 (6 bases). V was shortened by 3 bases and J by 4 bases, with 15 bases between the two germline ends. In germline, CDR1 is MDHEN, CDR2 SYDVKM. This CDR3 is 15 amino acids long. CDR3 loop: CASSFLQGGLETQYF. DNA for the CDR3: TGTGCCAGCAGTTTCCTACAGGGCGGATTAGAGACCCAGTACTTC.

J is TRBJ1-6 and V is TRBV5-5; D is uncertain. The CDR3 is 14 residues long. The V end lost 0 bases, the J end lost 4 bases, and 5 bases lay between the germline ends. CDR1 and CDR2 from the germline V gene are SGHKS and YYEKEE (reference sequence). The CDR3 region has the DNA TGTGCCAGCAGCTTGGGTCCGTATAATTCACCCCTCCACTTT. Translation gives CASSLGPYNSPLHF.

The rearrangement joins TRBV5-1 to TRBJ2-4; 8 bases are a match to TRBD1. CDR1 is SGHRS, CDR2 YFSETQ, per germline. This CDR3 is built from 15 residues. The V segment lost 4 bases and the J segment 3 bases; nucleotides outside the gene matches: 6. This chain's CDR3 is CASSPGQGGKNIQYF. The DNA of the CDR3 is TGCGCCAGCAGCCCCGGACAGGGAGGCAAAAACATTCAGTACTTC. The entire variable domain, with the rest obtained from reference TRBV5-1 and TRBJ2-4, is as follows: KAGVTQTPRYLIKTRGQQVTLSCSPISGHRSVSWYQQTPGQGLQFLFEYFSETQRNKGNFPGRFSGRQFSNSRSEMNVSTLELGDSALYLCASSPGQGGKNIQYFGAGTRLSVL.

This chain uses TRBV5-1 with TRBJ2-5; 11 bases align to TRBD2. Unmatched junction bases numbered 2, after V lost 1 base and J lost 3 bases. This CDR3 is built from 15 residues. Germline V CDR1 and CDR2: SGHRS, YFSETQ. As DNA, the CDR3 is TGCGCCAGCAGCTTGTTTAGCGGGAGGGAAGAGACCCAGTACTTC. Amino acids: CASSLFSGREETQYF.

This chain joins TRBV18 and TRBJ2-2, with D perhaps TRBD2 (6 bases). Looked up from germline, CDR1 is KGHSH and CDR2 is LQKENI. Trimming took 2 bases from V and 0 from J, leaving 16 bases between them. CDR3 length: 18 amino acids. The CDR3 DNA sequence: TGTGCCAGCTCACCAACAACTGCTAGCGCAGCGAACACCGGGGAGCTGTTTTTT. The encoded protein is CASSPTTASAANTGELFF.

This clone occurred once. The chain couples TRBV7-2 to TRBJ1-5; D might be TRBD1 (5 bases). This CDR3 spans 15 amino acids. Germline V gene sequence: CDR1 SGHTA, CDR2 FQGNSA. Between the trimmed V and J ends, which lost 6 bases and 0 bases, there was a span of 12 bases. CDR3 in amino acids: CASRPGGGSNQPQHF. The CDR3 region has the DNA TGTGCCAGCAGGCCGGGGGGGGGTAGCAATCAGCCCCAGCATTTT.

Only a few counts were recorded for this clone. This rearrangement joins TRBV2 to TRBJ1-4, with D perhaps matching TRBD1 (6 bases). This CDR3 region has 13 residues. The V end was cut by 8 bases, the J end by 8 bases, with 15 bases between. Germline-derived CDR1 and CDR2 are SNHLY and FYNNEI. The CDR3 is CASVGQPGEKLFF. CDR3 DNA sequence: TGTGCCAGCGTTGGACAGCCAGGGGAAAAACTGTTTTTT.

This clone came up once. The chain has TRBV19 and TRBJ1-1; 8 bases are a match to TRBD1. This CDR3 region has 15 residues. Trimming at V came to 3 bases and at J to 10 bases, leaving 13 bases not matched to a gene. Germline assignment: CDR1 LNHDA and CDR2 SQIVND (reference sequence). The CDR3 loop is CASSIAGQVLTSAFF. The CDR3 bases are TGTGCCAGTAGTATTGCGGGACAGGTCCTCACATCAGCTTTCTTT.

The chain joins TRBV6-5 to TRBJ1-5; TRBD1 matches 8 bases. This CDR3 spans 14 amino acids. Germline values: CDR1 MNHEY, CDR2 SVGAGI. The V and J ends lost 7 bases and 5 bases, in that order; junction bases with no gene match: 7. CDR3 bases: TGTGCCAGCATGGCAGGGGGCTTTGATCAGCCCCAGCATTTT. Residues: CASMAGGFDQPQHF.

J is TRBJ2-3 and V is TRBV4-3; D call uncertain. The V and J ends lost 0 bases and 2 bases respectively, with 9 bases between them. The CDR3 is 15 residues long. The germline V gene has CDR1 LGHNA and CDR2 YSLEER. This chain's CDR3 is CASSQDRVNTDTQYF. CDR3 in DNA: TGCGCCAGCAGCCAAGATCGGGTAAACACAGATACGCAGTATTTT.

The genes are TRBV28 and TRBJ1-6; 10 bases are shared with TRBD1. CDR1 is MDHEN and CDR2 is SYDVKM in the germline V gene. The CDR3 has 17 amino acids. With V trimmed by 6 bases and J by 0 bases, 5 bases remained unmatched. CDR3: CASSRRDRGSYNSPLHF. CDR3 coding DNA: TGTGCCAGCAGCCGGCGGGACAGGGGCTCCTATAATTCACCCCTCCACTTT.

J is TRBJ1-1 and V is TRBV7-2; D not certain. V lost 2 bases, J lost 6 bases, and 13 bases lay in between. Germline assignment: CDR1 SGHTA and CDR2 FQGNSA. The CDR3 runs 14 residues. In nucleotides, the CDR3 is TGTGCCAGCAGCTTACCGGGGAAGTATGCTGAAGCTTTCTTT. Translating gives CASSLPGKYAEAFF. Combining the CDR3 with reference TRBV7-2 and TRBJ1-1 gives the whole variable domain GAGVSQSPSNKVTEKGKDVELRCDPISGHTALYWYRQSLGQGLEFLIYFQGNSAPDKSGLPSDRFSAERTGGSVSTLTIQRTQQEDSAVYLCASSLPGKYAEAFFGQGTRLTVV.

The rearrangement uses TRBV3-1 (or the pseudogene TRBV3-2) and TRBJ2-3, with D possibly TRBD2 on 5 matching bases. This CDR3 comprises 18 residues. In germline, CDR1 is LGHDT, CDR2 YNNKEL (reference sequence). With 1 base removed from V and 0 bases from J, the gap between germline ends came to 17 bases. CDR3 sequence: CASSQVVSALTSTDTQYF. CDR3 in DNA: TGTGCCAGCAGCCAAGTCGTTAGCGCCTTAACTAGCACAGATACGCAGTATTTT.

V and J are TRBV28 and TRBJ1-1; 7 positions match TRBD1. The junction had 1 base not matched to a gene; V was cut back by 2 bases and J by 1 base. Germline assignment: CDR1 MDHEN and CDR2 SYDVKM. The length of the CDR3 is 14 residues. CDR3: CASSLAGGNTEAFF. DNA of the CDR3: TGTGCCAGCAGTTTAGCAGGGGGGAACACTGAAGCTTTCTTT.

The chain uses TRBV5-5 and TRBJ1-6; D may be TRBD1 (5 bases). The CDR3 is made up of 12 amino acids. Germline assignment: CDR1 SGHKS and CDR2 YYEKEE (reference sequence). V gave up 5 bases and J gave up 7 bases, with 7 bases separating them. In DNA form, the CDR3 reads TGTGCCAGCAGAAGGGGAAATTCACCCCTCCACTTT. Translated, it gives CASRRGNSPLHF.

The chain couples TRBV13 to TRBJ1-3, with D possibly TRBD1 on 6 matching bases. The germline CDR1 and CDR2 sequences are PRHDT and FYEKMQ (reference sequence). V lost 0 bases and J lost 6, with 9 bases in between. The CDR3 is 14 residues long. The CDR3 bases are TGTGCCAGCAGCTTAGGTGGGGGACAAAACACCATATATTTT. Protein sequence: CASSLGGGQNTIYF.

J is TRBJ2-1 and V is TRBV6-5; 8 nucleotides line up with TRBD1. The CDR3 contains 14 residues. Trimming removed 7 bases from V and 3 bases from J; junction bases left unmatched: 5. Germline V CDR1 and CDR2: MNHEY, SVGAGI. The CDR3 sequence: CASTDRGDYNEQFF. As DNA, the CDR3 is TGTGCCAGCACCGACAGGGGCGACTACAATGAGCAGTTCTTC.

Here the CDR3 reads CASSPGYGSSTEAFF. Here the CDR3 DNA reads TGTGCCAGCAGCCCAGGGTACGGCTCTAGCACTGAAGCTTTCTTT. The chain carries TRBV9 and TRBJ1-1; D might be TRBD1 (5 bases). Trimming pared 4 bases from V and 4 bases from J, leaving 17 bases between. The CDR3 runs to 15 residues. The germline V gene has CDR1 SGDLS and CDR2 YYNGEE.

Here the CDR3 DNA reads TGTGCCAGCAGCTTAGTAGCCCCCGGTGAGCAGTTCTTC. It yields the protein CASSLVAPGEQFF. This chain links TRBV7-2 with TRBJ2-1; D gene uncertain. CDR3 length: 13 residues. Germline V CDR1 and CDR2: SGHTA, FQGNSA. The V end was cut by 1 base, the J end by 9 bases, with 10 bases between. The whole variable domain, remainder taken from reference TRBV7-2 and TRBJ2-1, is GAGVSQSPSNKVTEKGKDVELRCDPISGHTALYWYRQSLGQGLEFLIYFQGNSAPDKSGLPSDRFSAERTGGSVSTLTIQRTQQEDSAVYLCASSLVAPGEQFFGPGTRLTVL.

V usage is TRBV7-2 and J usage is TRBJ2-5; 10 positions match TRBD2. Trimming cost V 1 base and J 5 bases; bases outside gene matches: 10. This CDR3 region has 17 residues. Looked up from germline, CDR1 is SGHTA and CDR2 is FQGNSA. CDR3 sequence: CASSLDLASGSKETQYF. CDR3 nucleotides: TGTGCCAGCAGCTTAGATTTGGCTAGCGGGAGTAAGGAGACCCAGTACTTC.

This chain connects TRBV5-1 to TRBJ1-2; D perhaps matches TRBD1 (6 bases). Germline CDR1 and CDR2: SGHRS and YFSETQ. V was cut by 4 bases and J by 4 bases, with 20 bases left in between. This CDR3 is built from 16 residues. The CDR3 reads CASSASWGPRRYGYTF. DNA of the CDR3: TGCGCCAGCAGCGCGTCCTGGGGGCCAAGGCGCTATGGCTACACCTTC.

In its sample, this clone was seen a few times. The V call is TRBV28, the J call TRBJ1-6; perhaps TRBD1 as D (6 bases). V lost 4 bases to trimming and J lost 10 bases, with 17 bases between them. The CDR3 is 15 amino acids. Per the germline V gene, CDR1 is MDHEN and CDR2 is SYDVKM. CDR3: CASSSGQILGSPLHF. The DNA of the CDR3 is TGTGCCAGCAGTTCGGGACAAATACTAGGGTCACCCCTCCACTTT.